This record looks at one TCR beta chain sequence and its context. Its matching antigen is unknown. Germline V gives CDR1 SGHKS, CDR2 YYEKEE (reference sequence). V shed 0 bases, J shed 2 bases, and the junction held 2 bases outside the gene matches. The CDR3 length is 16 residues. MiXCR, run by TCRdb on the reads, gives a single entry per CDR3 protein. The sample gives about 340,000 distinct CDR3 sequences, roughly 29% of which show up once; about 20% is in the top ten. These data originate in a study of T cell repertoires in cytomegalovirus infection. Study as a whole: Recently identified HLA-C-restricted and well-studied HLA-B-restricted CMV epitopes were used.

Findings and caveats of the study: Totalled public TCR beta family frequency picked out people who carried CMV plus the relevant HLA. Predominance within the ex vivo response was attributable to HLA-C-restricted CMV-specific TCR beta clonotypes.

Sequences were derived from cultured PBMCs, sampled from culture after CMV antigen stimulation. The chain combines TRBV5-5 with TRBJ2-2, with 9 nucleotides matching TRBD2. The sequence was obtained from a human donor in good health (CMV status not recorded). Some clones in this sample may be carry-over from other donors' samples. CDR3 nucleotides: TGTGCCAGCAGCTTGGGACTAGCGGAAAACACCGGGGAGCTGTTTTTT. This codes for CASSLGLAENTGELFF.